One sample yielded the 26 T cell receptor beta chains listed below, sequenced in a study of T-cell memory formation after mild COVID-19. Using its own MiXCR run on the 5' RACE reads, TCRdb lists one record per CDR3 protein. The sample shows under 150,000 distinct CDR3 sequences, 16% of them seen only once. The source material was PBMCs or a T cell subset sorted from them (not recorded which). The receptors derive from an adult woman who had mild COVID-19 (a few samples of this study predate the infection). Cell type and time point are not known.

This chain connects TRBV29-1 to TRBJ2-5; 11 nucleotides align to TRBD2. This CDR3 is built from 13 residues. V lost 5 bases and J lost 3; bases outside the gene matches: 2. CDR1 is SQVTM, CDR2 ANQGSEA, per germline. The CDR3 loop reads CSVLLAGEETQYF. In nucleotides, the CDR3 is TGCAGCGTTCTACTAGCGGGGGAAGAGACCCAGTACTTC.

The chain couples TRBV7-2 to TRBJ2-1; a weak D match, TRBD2 (5 bases). Between the trimmed V and J ends, which lost 0 bases and 9 bases, there was a span of 18 bases. This CDR3 is 16 amino acids long. CDR1 SGHTA and CDR2 FQGNSA come from the germline V gene. Here the CDR3 reads CASSLAAGLSDPEQFF. As DNA, the CDR3 is TGTGCCAGCAGCTTAGCTGCGGGCCTCAGCGATCCTGAGCAGTTCTTC.

The CDR3 DNA is TGCGCCAGCAGTCGAGGGGAGAGCTCCTACAATGAGCAGTTCTTC. This encodes CASSRGESSYNEQFF. The V and J genes are TRBV5-1 and TRBJ2-1; tentatively, D is TRBD1 or TRBD2 (5 bases each). The CDR3 totals 15 residues. V lost 5 bases and J lost 0, with 12 bases in between. Germline CDR1 SGHRS, CDR2 YFSETQ.

V and J are TRBV11-3 and TRBJ2-7, with TRBD1 matching 11 bases. V lost 4 bases to trimming and J lost 3 bases; unmatched junction nucleotides: 17. Per germline, CDR1 SGHNT and CDR2 YENEEA. The CDR3 sequence is 19 residues long. The CDR3 loop reads CASSSHPGTGGMSYYEQYF. The CDR3, as DNA: TGTGCCAGCAGCTCTCACCCCGGGACAGGGGGTATGAGCTACTACGAGCAGTACTTC.

The V gene is TRBV29-1, the J gene TRBJ2-7; 10 bases fit TRBD1. The V and J ends lost 5 bases and 10 bases, in that order; junction bases with no gene match: 11. The CDR3 is made up of 13 amino acids. Germline V gene sequence: CDR1 SQVTM, CDR2 ANQGSEA. CDR3 sequence reads: CSVLLGGDRGQYF. The CDR3 coding sequence is TGCAGCGTTCTGCTAGGTGGGGACAGGGGCCAGTACTTC.

This sequence joins TRBV21-1 and TRBJ1-1; TRBD1 was called by the table and not checked on the DNA. TRBV21-1 is listed as a pseudogene. The CDR3 covers 16 residues. The CDR3 protein is CASRGRGPGVNTEAFF. CDR3 DNA sequence: TGTGCCAGCAGGGGAAGGGGACCAGGGGTGAACACTGAAGCTTTCTTT.

The table lists this clonotype with a few counts. V gene TRBV7-2 combines with J gene TRBJ2-1; 12 bases fit TRBD2. The trim removed 5 bases at V and 3 bases at J, leaving 2 bases unmatched. Germline values: CDR1 SGHTA, CDR2 FQGNSA. The CDR3 runs 15 residues. CDR3: CASSKTSGGYNEQFF. The CDR3 region has the DNA TGTGCCAGCAGCAAGACTAGCGGGGGCTACAATGAGCAGTTCTTC.

This clonotype was counted many times. The CDR3 region is CSARLVDEQYF. CDR3 sequence (DNA): TGCAGTGCTAGACTGGTGGATGAGCAGTACTTC. The chain recombines TRBV20-1 with TRBJ2-7; no reliable D call. Trimming took 2 bases from V and 7 from J, leaving 9 bases between them. The germline V gene encodes CDR1 DFQATT and CDR2 SNEGSKA (reference sequence). The CDR3 is 11 amino acids.

This clonotype was detected only a few times. The rearrangement joins TRBV21-1 to TRBJ2-7; TRBD2 is the table's D call, not checked against the DNA. TRBV21-1 is reported as a pseudogene. The CDR3 spans 18 residues. The CDR3: CASSYPMRTSTPLYEQYF. The CDR3 coding sequence is TGTGCCAGCAGCTACCCTATGAGGACTAGTACTCCCCTTTACGAGCAGTACTTC.

The chain couples TRBV6-5 to TRBJ1-1, with 8 bases identical to TRBD1. Trimming took 6 bases from V and 5 from J; bases not matched to a gene: 5. Germline CDR1 and CDR2: MNHEY and SVGAGI. The CDR3 contains 13 residues. The CDR3 is CASRNRGFTEAFF. The CDR3 DNA reads TGTGCCAGCAGGAACAGGGGGTTTACTGAAGCTTTCTTT.

The chain recombines TRBV3-1 with TRBJ2-5; D is ambiguous. The V gene lost 3 bases and the J gene lost 0 bases, with 11 bases spanning the gap. This CDR3 has 15 amino acids. The germline CDR1 and CDR2 sequences are LGHDT and YNNKEL (reference sequence). This CDR3 reads CASSHRTWYQETQYF. The CDR3 nucleotides are TGTGCCAGCAGCCACCGAACTTGGTACCAAGAGACCCAGTACTTC.

This clonotype was detected a few times. The genes are TRBV6-5 and TRBJ2-7; 7 nucleotides align to TRBD2. The ends lost 6 bases at V and 5 bases at J; junction bases unmatched: 7. Germline CDR1 MNHEY, CDR2 SVGAGI. The CDR3 is 13 residues long. The CDR3 is CASSNGLDDEQYF. For the CDR3, the DNA is TGTGCCAGCAGCAACGGACTAGACGACGAGCAGTACTTC.

The chain recombines TRBV7-7 with TRBJ2-5, with TRBD2 identical over 9 bases. The CDR3 has 14 residues. Germline V gene sequence: CDR1 SSHAT, CDR2 FNYEAQ (reference sequence). With V trimmed by 4 bases and J by 5 bases, 5 bases remained unmatched. CDR3 protein: CASSYAGGRETQYF. In DNA form, the CDR3 reads TGTGCCAGCAGCTACGCGGGGGGGCGGGAGACCCAGTACTTC.

This chain joins TRBV6-2 or TRBV6-3 and TRBJ1-6; D might be TRBD1 (5 bases). The CDR3 extends over 15 amino acids. V was trimmed by 2 bases and J by 8 bases, leaving 13 bases between them. CDR1 MNHEY and CDR2 SVGEGT come from the germline V gene. The CDR3 DNA reads as TGTGCCAGCAGTTACCTCCCAGGGTATGATTCACCCCTCCACTTT. This codes for CASSYLPGYDSPLHF.

There are a few counts of this clonotype. V is TRBV9 and J is TRBJ2-7, with unresolved D. Trimming took 2 bases from V and 2 from J, leaving 11 bases between them. Germline CDR1 SGDLS, CDR2 YYNGEE. The CDR3 runs to 14 residues. CDR3 region: CASSVSPGAYEQYF. The CDR3 nucleotides are TGTGCCAGCAGCGTTTCTCCAGGAGCCTACGAGCAGTACTTC.

The chain couples TRBV4-1 to TRBJ1-2, with 12 bases matching TRBD1. The CDR3 runs 14 residues. The germline V gene encodes CDR1 MGHRA and CDR2 YSYEKL. V was clipped by 4 bases and J by 8 bases; unmatched bases: 5. CDR3 in amino acids: CASSRGQGAEGYTF. As DNA, the CDR3 is TGCGCCAGCAGCCGGGGACAGGGGGCGGAGGGCTACACCTTC.

This clonotype was picked up a small number of times. The DNA for the CDR3 is TGCAGCGTTTGGACAGGCGGTAATCAGCCCCAGCATTTT. Translating gives CSVWTGGNQPQHF. The rearrangement links TRBV29-1 to TRBJ1-5; 7 bases line up with TRBD1. The CDR3 extends over 13 amino acids. Unmatched junction bases numbered 5, after V lost 5 bases and J lost 4 bases. Germline V gene data show CDR1 as SQVTM and CDR2 as ANQGSEA.

The rearrangement links TRBV24-1 to TRBJ2-5; D call uncertain. Trimming shortened V by 10 bases and J by 1 base, and 24 bases separated the two germline ends. The V gene's germline CDR1 is KGHDR and CDR2 SFDVKD. This CDR3 spans 17 amino acids. This CDR3 is CATSPSGPTVRQETQYF. The CDR3 region has the DNA TGTGCCACAAGTCCTTCTGGACCAACCGTGCGCCAAGAGACCCAGTACTTC.

This clonotype was recorded a few times. This chain uses TRBV12-3 or TRBV12-4 with TRBJ1-1; D not resolved. V was cut by 6 bases and J by 0 bases, with 8 bases left in between. The CDR3 runs to 13 residues. CDR3 DNA sequence: TGTGCCAGCAGCCCCCAGGTGAACACTGAAGCTTTCTTT. Residues: CASSPQVNTEAFF.

The rearrangement links TRBV6-6 to TRBJ2-4; D unresolved. Trimming shortened V by 6 bases and J by 8 bases, and 11 bases separated the two germline ends. CDR1 MNHNY and CDR2 SVGAGI come from the germline V gene (reference sequence). This CDR3 is 12 amino acids long. The CDR3 nucleotides are TGTGCCAGCAGAAAGGGCTCGGACATTCAGTACTTC. Its protein is CASRKGSDIQYF.

CDR3 in amino acids: CASSFWTSGWSRGEQFF. In DNA form, the CDR3 reads TGTGCCAGCAGCTTTTGGACTAGCGGGTGGTCTCGCGGAGAGCAGTTCTTC. The chain uses TRBV7-9 and TRBJ2-1; 11 nucleotides align to TRBD2. Germline trimming cut 3 bases from V and 10 bases from J; bases unmatched to any gene: 14. This CDR3 contains 17 residues. Per germline, CDR1 SEHNR and CDR2 FQNEAQ (reference sequence).

The rearrangement joins TRBV7-2 to TRBJ2-5; tentative D call: TRBD2 (5 bases). Germline V CDR1 and CDR2: SGHTA, FQGNSA. The CDR3 runs 14 residues. Trimming took 4 bases from V and 0 from J, leaving 9 bases between them. CDR3 residues: CASSSWTYQETQYF. CDR3 nucleotides: TGTGCCAGCAGCTCTTGGACTTACCAAGAGACCCAGTACTTC. The full variable domain, in which reference TRBV7-2 and TRBJ2-5 provide the parts outside the CDR3, is GAGVSQSPSNKVTEKGKDVELRCDPISGHTALYWYRQSLGQGLEFLIYFQGNSAPDKSGLPSDRFSAERTGGSVSTLTIQRTQQEDSAVYLCASSSWTYQETQYFGPGTRLLVL.

This clonotype showed up just a few times. The genes are TRBV20-1 and TRBJ1-3; no clear D gene. V lost 0 bases and J lost 4, with 10 bases in between. The length of the CDR3 is 14 residues. Germline CDR1 is DFQATT and CDR2 is SNEGSKA (reference sequence). In DNA form, the CDR3 reads TGCAGTGCTAGAGATCCCGCAGGAGGAAACACCATATATTTT. This encodes CSARDPAGGNTIYF.

The rearrangement joins TRBV5-6 to TRBJ2-3; the D is unclear. CDR1 and CDR2 from the germline V gene are SGHDT and YYEEEE. V shed 4 bases and J shed 2 bases, with 14 bases lying between them. The CDR3 is 15 residues long. This chain's CDR3 is CASSGLSSYTDTQYF. The CDR3 DNA reads as TGTGCCAGCAGCGGCCTGAGCAGTTACACAGATACGCAGTATTTT. Complete variable domain (other parts from reference TRBV5-6 and TRBJ2-3): DAGVTQSPTHLIKTRGQQVTLRCSPKSGHDTVSWYQQALGQGPQFIFQYYEEEERQRGNFPDRFSGHQFPNYSSELNVNALLLGDSALYLCASSGLSSYTDTQYFGPGTRLTVL.

A word on this clonotype: At one end the junction does not follow the germline gene, possibly because of a read error. This chain uses TRBV25-1 with TRBJ1-5; TRBD1 is a possible D gene (6 bases). CDR1 is MGHDK and CDR2 is SYGVNS in the germline V gene. The CDR3 consists of 15 residues. This CDR3 reads CASSERGGGSQPKHF. DNA for the CDR3: TGTGCCAGCAGTGAACGAGGAGGGGGTAGTCAGCCCAAGCATTTT.

In this sample, this clonotype turned up a few times. The CDR3 is CASSVPGQKDTQYF. The DNA for the CDR3 is TGTGCCAGCAGCGTACCGGGACAGAAAGATACGCAGTATTTT. The chain employs TRBV5-4 and TRBJ2-3, with 7 bases fitting TRBD1. With V trimmed by 4 bases and J by 5 bases, 7 bases remained unmatched. CDR3 length: 14 residues. Per the germline V gene, CDR1 is SGHNT and CDR2 is YYREEE (reference sequence).